Below, one T cell receptor (beta chain) is given with its context. These data originate in a study of blood T cell repertoires in COVID-19. Study summary: Material from acute and convalescent COVID-19 was sourced from the United States, Italy and Spain. T cells, B-cell-depleted T cells, or PBMCs supplied cDNA or gDNA.

How the authors handled the data: Amplification with reference gene primers provided the estimates of nucleated cell counts. Assay: immunoSEQ multiplex PCR; the TCRdb copy retains only in-frame clones and omits some. Clone size and V and J calls were adopted from that table, with D and trimming inferred from the DNA. The repertoire holds roughly 100,000 clones, with more than 80% as singletons. The sequence was collected from a woman in her 70s with acute or convalescent COVID-19. The sequenced sample consisted of peripheral blood.

CDR3 in amino acids: CASSPGQLVGSDTQYF. The CDR3 bases are TGTGCCAGCAGCCCGGGACAACTTGTAGGATCAGATACGCAGTATTTT. V gene TRBV14 combines with J gene TRBJ2-3; possible D gene TRBD1, 6 bases. This CDR3 region has 16 residues. Trimming cost V 4 bases and J 4 bases, with 18 bases left between them. Germline V gives CDR1 SGHDN, CDR2 FVKESK.